Each of the 11 T cell receptor beta chains below was sequenced from the same sample in a study of cytomegalovirus exposure and HLA in healthy donors (dated by TCRdb to about 2017). Libraries were constructed by the immunoSEQ multiplex PCR assay. For the multiplex PCR, a mixture combining 60 forward primers for TCR Vbeta segments and 13 reverse primers for TCR Jbeta segments was used. TCRdb holds this immuneACCESS table with in-frame rearrangements only. Some clones are missing; in checked studies, unresolved V genes explain under half, and the rest has no known cause. The sample includes 95,000 or so clones, with around 70% observed a single time. Of the sample, roughly 16% falls within the top ten clones. Sequenced input: PBMCs. The receptors originated from a woman aged 45-59 years in good health and CMV-seropositive.

Note on this clone: At one of its ends the junction is not consistent with the germline gene, which may arise from a read error. The rearrangement uses TRBV5-3 and TRBJ2-7; 7 nucleotides match TRBD1. TRBV5-3 is filed as an ORF, its function uncertain. This CDR3 has 14 amino acids. Here the CDR3 reads CASSLDRLSYEQYF. CDR3 in DNA: TGTGCCAGCAGCTTGGACAGGTTATCCTACGAGCAGTACTTC.

The V call is TRBV10-3, the J call TRBJ1-3, with D perhaps matching TRBD1 (6 bases). V lost 8 bases and J lost 4, with 15 bases in between. In germline, CDR1 is ENHRY, CDR2 SYGVKD. This CDR3 spans 14 amino acids. In DNA, the CDR3 is TGTGCCATCTTGAACAGGGTGGAGGGAAACACCATATATTTT. Its translation: CAILNRVEGNTIYF.

The chain uses TRBV19 and TRBJ1-1; a possible D gene is TRBD1 (6 bases). V lost 8 bases, J lost 0 bases, and 13 bases lay in between. CDR1 and CDR2 from the germline V gene are LNHDA and SQIVND (reference sequence). CDR3 length: 14 residues. The DNA for the CDR3 is TGTGCCAGTGGACAGAGCGGAATGAACACTGAAGCTTTCTTT. Translating it yields CASGQSGMNTEAFF.

This chain connects TRBV5-4 to TRBJ2-7; a weak D match, TRBD1 (5 bases). Trimming shortened V by 0 bases and J by 6 bases, and 10 bases separated the two germline ends. The CDR3 sequence is 13 residues long. From germline, CDR1 is SGHNT and CDR2 YYREEE (reference sequence). The CDR3 here is CASSLGREFEQYF. As DNA, the CDR3 is TGTGCCAGCAGCTTGGGCAGGGAATTCGAGCAGTACTTC.

This clone has a handful of counts. The gene calls are TRBV4-1 and TRBJ2-2; no reliable D call. This CDR3 has 16 residues. Trimming shortened V by 3 bases and J by 6 bases, and 17 bases separated the two germline ends. The germline CDR1 and CDR2 sequences are MGHRA and YSYEKL. CDR3 sequence: CASSQASAAFSGELFF. CDR3 nucleotide sequence: TGCGCCAGCAGCCAGGCATCTGCGGCGTTTTCCGGGGAGCTGTTTTTT.

The CDR3, as DNA: TGTGCCAGCAGTTACTCCTCCGGTACCACTGAAGCTTTCTTT. It translates to CASSYSSGTTEAFF. The genes are TRBV6-6 and TRBJ1-1; D is unclear. Per the germline V gene, CDR1 is MNHNY and CDR2 is SVGAGI (reference sequence). This CDR3 is built from 14 residues. Trimming took 0 bases from V and 4 from J, leaving 9 bases between them.

The gene calls are TRBV14 and TRBJ2-2, with 13 bases matching TRBD2. This CDR3 has 17 residues. Trimming cost V 4 bases and J 5 bases; bases outside gene matches: 7. Per the germline V gene, CDR1 is SGHDN and CDR2 is FVKESK. The DNA of the CDR3 is TGTGCCAGCAGCCGAGAACCGGGACTAGCGGGGACCGGGGAGCTGTTTTTT. Its protein product is CASSREPGLAGTGELFF.

The V call is TRBV27, the J call TRBJ2-6; 7 nucleotides match TRBD1. V gave up 6 bases and J gave up 4 bases; unmatched junction bases: 3. Per the germline V gene, CDR1 is MNHEY and CDR2 is SMNVEV (reference sequence). The CDR3 runs to 14 residues. The CDR3 here is CASRQGSGANVLTF. DNA for the CDR3: TGTGCCAGCAGACAGGGGAGCGGGGCCAACGTCCTGACTTTC.

The genes are TRBV9 and TRBJ2-3; unclear D gene. This CDR3 is built from 11 residues. V gave up 2 bases and J gave up 5 bases, with 3 bases separating them. Germline values: CDR1 SGDLS, CDR2 YYNGEE. CDR3 sequence reads: CASSVQDTQYF. In DNA form, the CDR3 reads TGTGCCAGCAGCGTTCAAGATACGCAGTATTTT.

The chain recombines TRBV7-2 with TRBJ2-1; D is unclear. This CDR3 is 19 amino acids long. Trimming removed 2 bases at V and 5 bases at J, with 25 bases between. Germline lookup yields CDR1 SGHTA and CDR2 FQGNSA. The CDR3 spells CASSLRPWAGRRVNNEQFF. The CDR3 DNA sequence: TGTGCCAGCAGCTTACGCCCTTGGGCAGGCCGTCGCGTGAACAATGAGCAGTTCTTC.

This CDR3 is CASLTPGQPYEQYF. CDR3 nucleotide sequence: TGTGCCAGCCTGACGCCGGGACAGCCCTACGAGCAGTACTTC. V is TRBV28 and J is TRBJ2-5, with 7 bases that match TRBD1. Gene TRBJ2-7 matches the end of the DNA better, so the J call may be wrong. Germline assignment: CDR1 MDHEN and CDR2 SYDVKM. This CDR3 region has 14 residues.